The 13 T cell receptor beta chains reported below all come from one sample, sequenced in a study of shared clonotypes between healthy human individuals (dated by TCRdb to 2018 to 2021). The method behind the library was the immunoSEQ multiplex PCR assay. TCRdb re-hosts the immuneACCESS table, in-frame sequences only. Its copies lack some clones; in the studies checked, an unresolved V gene accounts for under half of them, and the cause for the rest is not known. The sample data list about 2.1 million clones, and around 95% of these were observed just once. 1.5% to 2% of the sample is in the top ten clones. CD8 naive samples were obtained by positive selection for CCR7 among CD45RO-negative cells, yielding a CD45RA+CCR7+ population from which TemRA cells were excluded. Material: naive CD8+ T cells from PBMCs. Per the publication, the cell subset or site label means: CD45RA+CCR7+. Every receptor here comes from a man in his late teens or twenties in good health. Some clones in this sample may be carry-over from other donors' samples.

This clone was picked up one time. The V call is TRBV27, the J call TRBJ1-1; D not certain. CDR3 length equals 13 residues. The V gene's germline CDR1 is MNHEY and CDR2 SMNVEV (reference sequence). Deletions cut 4 bases from V and 2 bases from J, with 8 bases between. The CDR3 reads CASSSIENTEAFF. The CDR3 DNA sequence: TGTGCCAGCAGTTCCATAGAAAACACTGAAGCTTTCTTT.

J is TRBJ2-5 and V is TRBV7-2; possible D gene TRBD2, 6 bases. Judging by the DNA end, TRBJ2-7 fits better; the J call may be wrong. CDR1 is SGHTA, CDR2 FQGNSA, per germline. The CDR3 runs to 13 residues. The CDR3 sequence: CASSPHSSDEQYF. CDR3 DNA sequence: TGTGCCAGCAGCCCCCACTCTAGCGACGAGCAGTACTTC.

The rearrangement uses TRBV6-1 and TRBJ2-7, with no clear D. The germline V gene encodes CDR1 MNHNS and CDR2 SASEGT. The CDR3 runs to 12 residues. Deletions cut 1 base from V and 6 bases from J, with 7 bases between. CDR3 in DNA: TGTGCCAGCAGTGAAGGGTTTGCCGAGCAGTACTTC. Its protein product is CASSEGFAEQYF.

V gene TRBV2 combines with J gene TRBJ1-2, with D hard to call. The V and J ends lost 6 bases and 4 bases respectively, with 15 bases between them. The length of the CDR3 is 14 residues. Germline-derived CDR1 and CDR2 are SNHLY and FYNNEI. For the CDR3, the DNA is TGTGCCAGCAGCGGAGACGTGATTCCCTATGGCTACACCTTC. Translation: CASSGDVIPYGYTF. The full variable domain, rest sourced from reference TRBV2 and TRBJ1-2, is EPEVTQTPSHQVTQMGQEVILRCVPISNHLYFYWYRQILGQKVEFLVSFYNNEISEKSEIFDDQFSVERPDGSNFTLKIRSTKLEDSAMYFCASSGDVIPYGYTFGSGTRLTVV.

The chain recombines TRBV7-6 with TRBJ1-1; D possibly corresponds to TRBD1 (5 bases). This CDR3 has 15 amino acids. Trimming took 4 bases from V and 0 from J, leaving 12 bases between them. Germline V CDR1 and CDR2: SGHVS, FNYEAQ. In nucleotides, the CDR3 is TGTGCCAGCAGCTGGGTCGCAGGGATGAACACTGAAGCTTTCTTT. It codes for CASSWVAGMNTEAFF.

V and J are TRBV7-3 and TRBJ2-7, with D possibly called TRBD1 or TRBD2 (5 bases each). There are 15 residues in the CDR3. V was shortened by 5 bases and J by 0 bases, with 14 bases between the two germline ends. The V gene's germline CDR1 is SGHTA and CDR2 FQGTGA. The CDR3: CASSPGRGPSYEQYF. The CDR3 nucleotides are TGTGCCAGCAGCCCGGGGCGTGGCCCCTCCTACGAGCAGTACTTC.

The rearrangement uses TRBV2 and TRBJ2-7; D possibly uses TRBD1 or TRBD2 (5 bases each). The V end lost 6 bases, the J end lost 8 bases, and 35 bases lay between the germline ends. Per germline, CDR1 SNHLY and CDR2 FYNNEI. The CDR3 has 19 amino acids. The CDR3 DNA reads as TGTGCCAGCAGACCTCTACATAGCCTCGGACCTCCACGGGGCGTGAAGCAGTACTTC. Translating gives CASRPLHSLGPPRGVKQYF.

The chain has TRBV5-1 and TRBJ2-2, with D possibly being TRBD1 (6 bases). This CDR3 is built from 19 residues. Looked up from germline, CDR1 is SGHRS and CDR2 is YFSETQ. V lost 4 bases and J lost 3, with 25 bases in between. In DNA, the CDR3 is TGCGCCAGCAGCCTAACGTCCTGGGACACACTCTTTTACACCGGGGAGCTGTTTTTT. Residues: CASSLTSWDTLFYTGELFF.

This chain joins TRBV9 and TRBJ2-1; D ambiguous. The V end was cut by 3 bases, the J end by 6 bases, with 22 bases between. This CDR3 has 17 residues. Germline V gene lookup returns CDR1 SGDLS and CDR2 YYNGEE. The CDR3 coding sequence is TGTGCCAGCAGCGACGCTATAGGTCAGCTAATGGGCAATGAGCAGTTCTTC. It encodes CASSDAIGQLMGNEQFF. The full variable domain, with the rest looked up from reference TRBV9 and TRBJ2-1, is DSGVTQTPKHLITATGQRVTLRCSPRSGDLSVYWYQQSLDQGLQFLIQYYNGEERAKGNILERFSAQQFPDLHSELNLSSLELGDSALYFCASSDAIGQLMGNEQFFGPGTRLTVL.

The chain is built from TRBV7-9 and TRBJ2-5; TRBD1 aligns across 12 bases. CDR1 and CDR2 from the germline V gene are SEHNR and FQNEAQ (reference sequence). CDR3 size: 15 residues. V was pared by 0 bases and J by 5 bases, with 1 base of the junction left unmatched. CDR3 protein: CASSLAGQGAETQYF. CDR3 DNA sequence: TGTGCCAGCAGCTTAGCGGGACAGGGGGCCGAGACCCAGTACTTC.

This chain joins TRBV11-3 and TRBJ2-2, with 14 bases matching TRBD2. There are 17 residues in the CDR3. CDR1 and CDR2 (germline): SGHNT, YENEEA. Germline trimming cut 5 bases from V and 3 bases from J; bases unmatched to any gene: 5. CDR3 bases: TGTGCCAGCAGCGCGAGACTAGCGGGAGGGGACACCGGGGAGCTGTTTTTT. Translating gives CASSARLAGGDTGELFF.

The chain uses TRBV9 and TRBJ2-3, with D perhaps TRBD2 (5 bases). Germline V lookup: CDR1 SGDLS, CDR2 YYNGEE. This CDR3 is 14 amino acids long. V lost 0 bases and J 5 bases, leaving 10 bases between the germline ends. CDR3 bases: TGTGCCAGCAGCGTAGGTGGGAGAAGAGATACGCAGTATTTT. Translation gives CASSVGGRRDTQYF.

Only a few counts were recorded for this clone. The rearrangement uses TRBV30 and TRBJ2-3, with D uncertain. V lost 2 bases and J 1 base, leaving 10 bases between the germline ends. Germline V CDR1 and CDR2: GTSNPN, SVGIG (reference sequence). The CDR3 runs to 14 residues. CDR3 DNA sequence: TGTGCCTGGAGTTTATTCTCCCGCACAGATACGCAGTATTTT. Its protein is CAWSLFSRTDTQYF.